This T cell receptor (beta chain) was found in a study of control samples from healthy donors and cancer patients. With 4 bases clipped from V and 5 bases from J, the junction kept 10 bases outside the gene matches. This CDR3 is built from 15 residues. CDR1 SGHAT and CDR2 FQNNGV come from the germline V gene. Assay used: immunoSEQ multiplex PCR; TCRdb lists only in-frame clones, some missing. The table shows under 150,000 clones, with about nine tenths occurring only once. Input material: blood. The chain recombines TRBV11-2 with TRBJ2-5; 7 positions agree with TRBD2. This sequence was found in a man aged 25 to 40 in good health. The CDR3 loop is CASSSRRGSAETQYF. The DNA for the CDR3 is TGTGCCAGCAGCTCGCGGCGGGGGTCTGCGGAGACCCAGTACTTC.